This entry concerns a single TCR beta chain. The antigen remains undetermined. This sample was included in a study of beta chain features in type 1 diabetes. Reverse transcription of all isolated RNA meant that expressed TCRB transcripts were sequenced. Profiled with immunoSEQ multiplex PCR; TCRdb holds only in-frame clones, not every one. The table shows tens of thousands of clones, with 40% to 65% occurring only once. From germline, CDR1 is SGHTA and CDR2 FQGNSA. This CDR3 spans 13 amino acids. The V and J ends lost 6 bases and 0 bases respectively, with 7 bases between them. Notes on the study in general: Patients showed naive, central memory and Treg TCRB repertoires that appeared more similar than those of healthy donors. Among patients with Type 1 diabetes, TCRB CDR3s were moderately but significantly shorter in every one of the four CD4+ subsets.

This receptor was identified in a woman aged 40 to 50 with type 1 diabetes. The J gene is TRBJ2-3, the V gene TRBV7-2, with D maybe TRBD2 (5 bases). Sequenced input: Tregs from blood. Written as DNA, the CDR3 is TGTGCCAGCAGAGAGGGTAGCACAGATACGCAGTATTTT. This translates into CASREGSTDTQYF. Full variable domain (missing parts from reference TRBV7-2 and TRBJ2-3): GAGVSQSPSNKVTEKGKDVELRCDPISGHTALYWYRQSLGQGLEFLIYFQGNSAPDKSGLPSDRFSAERTGGSVSTLTIQRTQQEDSAVYLCASREGSTDTQYFGPGTRLTVL.